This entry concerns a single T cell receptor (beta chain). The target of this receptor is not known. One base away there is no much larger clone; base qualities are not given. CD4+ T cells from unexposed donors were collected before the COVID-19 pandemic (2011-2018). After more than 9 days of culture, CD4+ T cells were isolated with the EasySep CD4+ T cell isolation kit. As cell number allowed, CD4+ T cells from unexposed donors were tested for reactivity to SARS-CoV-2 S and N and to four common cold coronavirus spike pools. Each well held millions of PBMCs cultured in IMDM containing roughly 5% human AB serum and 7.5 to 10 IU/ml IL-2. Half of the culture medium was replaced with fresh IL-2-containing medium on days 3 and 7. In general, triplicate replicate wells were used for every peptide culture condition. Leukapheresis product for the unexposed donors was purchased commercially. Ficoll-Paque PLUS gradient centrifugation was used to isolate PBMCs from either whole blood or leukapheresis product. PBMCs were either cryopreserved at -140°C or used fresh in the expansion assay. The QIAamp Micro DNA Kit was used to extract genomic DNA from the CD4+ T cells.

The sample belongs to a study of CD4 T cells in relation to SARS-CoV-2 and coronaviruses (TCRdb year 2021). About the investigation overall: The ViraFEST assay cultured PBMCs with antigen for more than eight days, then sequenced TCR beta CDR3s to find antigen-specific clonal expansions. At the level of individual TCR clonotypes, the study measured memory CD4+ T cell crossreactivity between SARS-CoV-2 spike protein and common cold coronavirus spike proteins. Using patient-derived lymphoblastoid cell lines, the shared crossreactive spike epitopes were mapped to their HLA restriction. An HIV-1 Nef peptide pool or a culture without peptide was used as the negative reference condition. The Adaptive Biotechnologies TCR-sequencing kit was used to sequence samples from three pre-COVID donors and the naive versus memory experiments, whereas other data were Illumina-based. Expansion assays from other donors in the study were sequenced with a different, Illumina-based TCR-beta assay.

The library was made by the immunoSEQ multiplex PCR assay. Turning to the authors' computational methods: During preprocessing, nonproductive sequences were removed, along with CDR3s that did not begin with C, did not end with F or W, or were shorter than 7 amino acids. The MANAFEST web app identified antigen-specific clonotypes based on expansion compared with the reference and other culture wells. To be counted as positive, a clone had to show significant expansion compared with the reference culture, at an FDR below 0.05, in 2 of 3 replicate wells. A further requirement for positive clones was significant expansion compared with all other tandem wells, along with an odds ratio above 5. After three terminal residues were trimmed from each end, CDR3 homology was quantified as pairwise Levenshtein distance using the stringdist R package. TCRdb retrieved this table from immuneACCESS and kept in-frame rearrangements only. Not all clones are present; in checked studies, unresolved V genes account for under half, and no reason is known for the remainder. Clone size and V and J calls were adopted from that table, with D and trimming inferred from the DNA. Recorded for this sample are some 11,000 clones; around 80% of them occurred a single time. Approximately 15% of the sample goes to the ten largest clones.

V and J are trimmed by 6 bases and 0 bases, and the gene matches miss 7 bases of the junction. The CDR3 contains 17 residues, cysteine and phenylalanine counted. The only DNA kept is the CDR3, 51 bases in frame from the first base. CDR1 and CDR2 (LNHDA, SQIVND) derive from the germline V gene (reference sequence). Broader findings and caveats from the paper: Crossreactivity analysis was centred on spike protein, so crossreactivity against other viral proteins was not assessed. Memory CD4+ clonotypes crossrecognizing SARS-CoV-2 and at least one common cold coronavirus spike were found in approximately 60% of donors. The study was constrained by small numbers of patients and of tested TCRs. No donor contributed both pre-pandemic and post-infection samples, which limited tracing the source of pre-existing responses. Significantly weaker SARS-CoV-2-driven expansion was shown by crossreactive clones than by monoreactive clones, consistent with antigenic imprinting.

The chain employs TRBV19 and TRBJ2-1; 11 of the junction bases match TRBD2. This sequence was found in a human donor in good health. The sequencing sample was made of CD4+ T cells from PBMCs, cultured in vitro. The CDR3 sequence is CASRGSSGGHSYNEQFF. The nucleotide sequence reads TGTGCCAGTAGGGGATCTAGCGGGGGGCACTCCTACAATGAGCAGTTCTTC.